This T cell receptor beta chain was observed in a study of T cell responses to AZD1222 COVID-19 vaccine. TCRdb's table, derived via immunoSEQ multiplex PCR, lists solely in-frame clones and lacks some. The table records some 80,000 clones, around nine tenths of them present only once. In germline, CDR1 is LNHDA, CDR2 SQIVND (reference sequence). The CDR3 spans 11 residues. Between the trimmed V and J ends, which lost 7 bases and 7 bases, there was a span of 10 bases. With regard to this clone: Its antigen is not identified.

General study findings and limits: Spike-specific TCRs gained breadth and depth after people received two AZD1222 doses.

This rearrangement joins TRBV19 to TRBJ1-1; D is uncertain. The sample consisted of peripheral blood, taken on day 0 of AZD1222 vaccination. This receptor was taken from an adult in good health. CDR3 bases: TGTGCCAGTACCGGAGTGGTTGAAGCTTTCTTT. Its protein product is CASTGVVEAFF.